The 21 T cell receptor beta chains in this list originate from one sample, sequenced in a study of CD8 T cells in ankylosing spondylitis. Study results and limitations: Typical of ankylosing spondylitis blood, it appeared, was a TCR beta motif of eight highly homologous variants.

These TCRs' antigens remain unknown. Each CDR3 protein is one row after TCRdb ran MiXCR on the 5' RACE reads. The table lists 450,000 to 550,000 distinct CDR3 sequences, over 4% of them singletons, with roughly 3.5% in the top ten. Material: blood, either unsorted or a sorted T cell fraction (not recorded which). These receptor sequences come from a male donor with ankylosing spondylitis.

The chain has TRBV7-2 and TRBJ2-1; a weak D match, TRBD2 (6 bases). Germline V gene lookup returns CDR1 SGHTA and CDR2 FQGNSA. The CDR3 is made up of 15 amino acids. The germline V and J ends were trimmed by 5 bases and 0 bases, with 11 bases remaining between them. CDR3 DNA sequence: TGTGCCAGCAGCAGGGACGGGAGCTCCTACAATGAGCAGTTCTTC. Its translation is CASSRDGSSYNEQFF. The variable domain in full, with the rest retrieved from reference TRBV7-2 and TRBJ2-1, is GAGVSQSPSNKVTEKGKDVELRCDPISGHTALYWYRQSLGQGLEFLIYFQGNSAPDKSGLPSDRFSAERTGGSVSTLTIQRTQQEDSAVYLCASSRDGSSYNEQFFGPGTRLTVL.

The sample holds many counts of this clonotype. A much larger clone is a single base away; this may be a read error. This rearrangement joins TRBV12-3 or TRBV12-4 to TRBJ1-1; TRBD1 matches 8 bases. CDR3 length equals 14 residues. V gave up 3 bases and J gave up 3 bases; unmatched junction bases: 3. The CDR3, as DNA: TGTGCCAGCAGTTTCACAGGGGGGGACACTGAAGCTTTCTTT. This codes for CASSFTGGDTEAFF.

This clonotype occurred many times. V gene TRBV10-2 combines with J gene TRBJ1-5, with D unclear. The V and J ends lost 2 bases and 6 bases respectively, with 8 bases between them. The CDR3 extends over 13 amino acids. Germline CDR1 WSHSY, CDR2 SAAADI. The CDR3 DNA follows: TGCGCCAGCAGTGAGGGCTTTGGTCAGCCCCAGCATTTT. This gives the protein CASSEGFGQPQHF.

The chain has TRBV29-1 and TRBJ2-7; TRBD2 matches 14 bases. The CDR3 consists of 13 residues. Germline V gene sequence: CDR1 SQVTM, CDR2 ANQGSEA. Trimming at V came to 6 bases and at J to 3 bases, leaving 1 base not matched to a gene. The CDR3 loop is CSVTSGRGYEQYF. CDR3 nucleotides: TGCAGCGTGACTAGCGGGAGGGGCTACGAGCAGTACTTC.

In regard to this clonotype: The junction and the germline gene differ at one end; a read error may be behind it. V and J are TRBV3-1 and TRBJ2-3; weak D call: TRBD2 (6 bases). Looked up from germline, CDR1 is LGHDT and CDR2 is YNNKEL (reference sequence). This CDR3 region has 17 residues. The CDR3 bases are TGTGCCAGCACCCAAGTACGAAGCGGGCTTAGCACAGATACGCAGTATTTT. Its protein product is CASTQVRSGLSTDTQYF.

In this sample, this clonotype turned up many times. The chain combines TRBV28 with TRBJ2-3; the D gene is possibly TRBD2 (7 bases). CDR1 and CDR2 from the germline V gene are MDHEN and SYDVKM. The CDR3 contains 11 residues. V was pared by 6 bases and J by 7 bases, with 8 bases between. The CDR3 reads CASSGGHTQYF. CDR3 DNA: TGTGCCAGCAGCGGGGGGCATACGCAGTATTTT.

This clonotype was seen many times. V gene TRBV27 combines with J gene TRBJ1-2; 10 bases map to TRBD1. The J segment lost 4 bases and the V segment lost 1 base, leaving 9 bases of the junction unmatched. CDR1 and CDR2 from the germline V gene are MNHEY and SMNVEV (reference sequence). This CDR3 comprises 17 residues. The DNA of the CDR3 is TGTGCCAGCAGTTTATTCTCCTCGACAGGGGGCCTCTATGGCTACACCTTC. Protein sequence: CASSLFSSTGGLYGYTF.

This clonotype occurred many times. The chain carries TRBV12-3 or TRBV12-4 and TRBJ1-5; no reliable D call. V was trimmed by 3 bases and J by 5 bases, leaving 11 bases between them. The CDR3 is 14 residues long. The chain's CDR3 is CASSFGGMDQPQHF. CDR3 bases: TGTGCCAGCAGTTTTGGAGGAATGGATCAGCCCCAGCATTTT.

This clonotype was found many times. V and J are TRBV5-6 and TRBJ1-1; D gene ambiguous. Germline-derived CDR1 and CDR2 are SGHDT and YYEEEE. This CDR3 has 13 amino acids. Trimming removed 5 bases from V and 11 bases from J, with 19 bases in between. CDR3 sequence reads: CASSYDSNTGAFF. The CDR3 DNA is TGTGCCAGCAGTTACGACTCGAACACCGGGGCTTTCTTT.

This clonotype was seen many times. V and J are TRBV7-2 and TRBJ1-4; 7 positions agree with TRBD1. V was pared by 3 bases and J by 8 bases, with 6 bases of the junction left unmatched. The CDR3 is made up of 14 amino acids. From germline, CDR1 is SGHTA and CDR2 FQGNSA. The DNA of the CDR3 is TGTGCCAGCAGCTTTCGGACAGGCGGGGAAAAACTGTTTTTT. Protein: CASSFRTGGEKLFF.

The chain couples TRBV7-8 to TRBJ2-7; weak D call: TRBD2 (6 bases). The CDR3 has 15 amino acids. V dropped 5 bases and J dropped 6 bases, with 20 bases sitting between them. From germline, CDR1 is SGHVS and CDR2 FQNEAQ. CDR3 loop: CASSTPDTRGLEQYF. CDR3 bases: TGTGCCAGCAGCACCCCGGACACGAGGGGACTCGAGCAGTACTTC.

This clonotype was seen at least ten times. CDR3 loop: CASSLSGTGGSRTQYF. The DNA for the CDR3 is TGCGCCAGCAGCTTGTCCGGGACAGGGGGATCGAGGACCCAGTACTTC. The chain is built from TRBV5-1 and TRBJ2-5; TRBD1 matches 11 bases. In germline, CDR1 is SGHRS, CDR2 YFSETQ. The J segment lost 7 bases and the V segment lost 1 base, leaving 9 bases of the junction unmatched. This CDR3 is built from 16 residues.

The table lists this clonotype with a few counts. The chain carries TRBV7-9 and TRBJ2-4; possibly TRBD2 for D (5 bases). The CDR3 has 16 amino acids. Germline CDR1 SEHNR, CDR2 FQNEAQ (reference sequence). V was clipped by 1 base and J by 2 bases, with 12 bases between them. DNA of the CDR3: TGTGCCAGCAGCTTAGGGTGGACGGGGTCCAAAAACATTCAGTACTTC. It specifies CASSLGWTGSKNIQYF.

This clonotype was counted at least ten times. The chain employs TRBV5-1 and TRBJ1-6; the match to TRBD1 covers 7 bases. The V and J ends lost 0 bases and 10 bases, in that order; junction bases with no gene match: 4. CDR1 SGHRS and CDR2 YFSETQ come from the germline V gene. The CDR3 has 14 amino acids. CDR3 DNA: TGCGCCAGCAGCTTGGGACAGGGAAACTCACCCCTCCACTTT. Translating it yields CASSLGQGNSPLHF.

This clonotype was recorded many times. The chain joins TRBV20-1 to TRBJ2-4; D not certain. The germline CDR1 and CDR2 sequences are DFQATT and SNEGSKA (reference sequence). Between the trimmed V and J ends, which lost 7 bases and 0 bases, there was a span of 10 bases. CDR3 length: 13 amino acids. The CDR3 nucleotides are TGCAGTGTGTGGGAAGGAGCCAAAAACATTCAGTACTTC. Translated, it gives CSVWEGAKNIQYF.

This clonotype was counted many times. This chain links TRBV10-3 with TRBJ2-3; the D call may be TRBD1 or TRBD2 (5 bases each). Trimming shortened V by 10 bases and J by 5 bases, and 10 bases separated the two germline ends. CDR1 ENHRY and CDR2 SYGVKD come from the germline V gene. CDR3 size: 11 residues. CDR3 sequence: CATGTRDTQYF. The CDR3 DNA reads as TGTGCCACTGGGACCAGAGATACGCAGTATTTT.

This clonotype has just a few counts. V usage is TRBV11-2 and J usage is TRBJ2-3, with D unclear. V lost 6 bases to trimming and J lost 2 bases, with 9 bases between them. CDR1 SGHAT and CDR2 FQNNGV come from the germline V gene. The CDR3 has 13 residues. The chain's CDR3 is CASRPAATDTQYF. The CDR3, as DNA: TGTGCCAGCAGACCCGCCGCCACAGATACGCAGTATTTT.

This clonotype was observed many times. This chain connects TRBV7-9 to TRBJ2-1; D is unclear. CDR1 is SEHNR and CDR2 is FQNEAQ in the germline V gene (reference sequence). V gave up 6 bases and J gave up 16 bases, with 19 bases separating them. The CDR3 is 12 residues long. CDR3 bases: TGTGCCAGCAGACCCGACCCCGGTCCCTATTTCTTC. The encoded protein is CASRPDPGPYFF.

The J gene is TRBJ1-2, the V gene TRBV10-3, with TRBD1 identical over 7 bases. Germline-derived CDR1 and CDR2 are ENHRY and SYGVKD. The junction had 8 bases not matched to a gene; V was cut back by 4 bases and J by 6 bases. The CDR3 spans 14 residues. The CDR3 reads CAISVSDGQDGYTF. The CDR3, as DNA: TGTGCCATCAGTGTCTCGGACGGACAGGATGGCTACACCTTC.

This clonotype came up many times. The chain has TRBV20-1 and TRBJ2-1, with 7 bases that match TRBD2. Germline CDR1 is DFQATT and CDR2 is SNEGSKA (reference sequence). Losses at the gene ends were 0 bases for V and 0 bases for J; bases not matched to a gene: 5. This CDR3 is 16 amino acids long. The CDR3 sequence: CSARDERGNSYNEQFF. The CDR3 DNA follows: TGCAGTGCTAGAGACGAGCGGGGAAACTCCTACAATGAGCAGTTCTTC.

This clonotype occurred many times. This rearrangement joins TRBV7-2 to TRBJ2-1; 8 positions match TRBD2. Germline values: CDR1 SGHTA, CDR2 FQGNSA. The CDR3 is 16 amino acids. V lost 5 bases to trimming and J lost 5 bases; unmatched junction nucleotides: 11. The CDR3 loop reads CASSPRAGLAHNEQFF. CDR3 nucleotides: TGTGCCAGCAGCCCGCGGGCCGGACTAGCCCACAATGAGCAGTTCTTC. Filled out from reference TRBV7-2 and TRBJ2-1, the complete variable domain reads GAGVSQSPSNKVTEKGKDVELRCDPISGHTALYWYRQSLGQGLEFLIYFQGNSAPDKSGLPSDRFSAERTGGSVSTLTIQRTQQEDSAVYLCASSPRAGLAHNEQFFGPGTRLTVL.